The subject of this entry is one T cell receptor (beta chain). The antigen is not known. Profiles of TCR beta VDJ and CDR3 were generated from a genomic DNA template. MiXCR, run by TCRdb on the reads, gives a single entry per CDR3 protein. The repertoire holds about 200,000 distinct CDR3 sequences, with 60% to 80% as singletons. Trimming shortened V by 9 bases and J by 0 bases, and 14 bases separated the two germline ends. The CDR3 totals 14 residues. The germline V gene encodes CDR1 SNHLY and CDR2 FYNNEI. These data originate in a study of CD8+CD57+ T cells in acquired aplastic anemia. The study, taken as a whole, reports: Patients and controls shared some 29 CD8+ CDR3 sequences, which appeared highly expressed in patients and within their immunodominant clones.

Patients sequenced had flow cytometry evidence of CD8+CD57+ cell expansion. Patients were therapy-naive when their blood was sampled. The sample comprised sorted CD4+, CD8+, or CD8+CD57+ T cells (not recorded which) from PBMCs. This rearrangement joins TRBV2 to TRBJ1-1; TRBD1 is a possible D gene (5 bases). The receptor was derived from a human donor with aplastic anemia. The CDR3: CASQLRGMNTEAFF. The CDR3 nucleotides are TGTGCCAGTCAGCTAAGGGGCATGAACACTGAAGCTTTCTTT.